This T cell receptor beta chain was identified during a study of blood T cell repertoires in COVID-19. Study background: The study drew acute and convalescent COVID-19 samples from the United States, Italy and Spain. PBMCs, B-cell-depleted T cells, or T cells were the source of the cDNA or gDNA that made up the material.

This CDR3 is 14 amino acids long. V lost 4 bases and J 1 base, leaving 11 bases between the germline ends. Germline V gene lookup returns CDR1 GTSNPN and CDR2 SVGIG (reference sequence). Clones were sequenced by immunoSEQ multiplex PCR, and TCRdb holds only the in-frame ones, with some missing. The table includes 250,000 to 350,000 clones, about 90% detected once. This chain links TRBV30 with TRBJ2-1; a possible D gene is TRBD2 (6 bases). The specimen was peripheral blood. The sequence came from a woman in her 50s who had recovered from COVID-19. The CDR3 is CAWKGGGSYNEQFF. CDR3 DNA: TGTGCCTGGAAGGGAGGAGGATCCTACAATGAGCAGTTCTTC.